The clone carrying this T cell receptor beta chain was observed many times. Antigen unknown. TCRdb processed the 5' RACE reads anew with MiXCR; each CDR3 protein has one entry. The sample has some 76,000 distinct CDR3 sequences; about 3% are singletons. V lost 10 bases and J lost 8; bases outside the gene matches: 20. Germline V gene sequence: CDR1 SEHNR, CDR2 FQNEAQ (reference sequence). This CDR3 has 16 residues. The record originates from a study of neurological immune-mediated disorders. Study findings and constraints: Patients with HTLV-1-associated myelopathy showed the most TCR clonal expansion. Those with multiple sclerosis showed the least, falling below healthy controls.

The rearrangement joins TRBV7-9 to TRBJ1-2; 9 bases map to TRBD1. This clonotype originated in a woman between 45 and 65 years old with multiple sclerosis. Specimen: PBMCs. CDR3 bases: TGTGCCAACCACAGGGGGACAGGGATACACGCTAGAGGCTACACCTTC. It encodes CANHRGTGIHARGYTF.